This entry lists 11 T cell receptor beta chains sequenced from one sample in a study of PD-L1 blockade in urothelial cancer. Here immunoSEQ multiplex PCR was the method, and the copy in TCRdb shows in-frame clones only, minus some. The sample carries roughly 100,000 clones, approximately 86% recorded once. The sequenced sample was PBMCs, obtained around atezolizumab (anti-PD-L1) treatment. The source of these receptors is a middle-aged man with urothelial cancer.

The chain employs TRBV18 and TRBJ2-7, with D unresolved. Germline loops: CDR1 KGHSH, CDR2 LQKENI. V lost 3 bases to trimming and J lost 1 base, with 7 bases between them. The CDR3 is made up of 13 amino acids. The CDR3: CASSPSVSYEQYF. CDR3 nucleotide sequence: TGTGCCAGCTCACCGTCAGTATCCTACGAGCAGTACTTC.

The V gene is TRBV19, the J gene TRBJ1-5; D possibly corresponds to TRBD1 (6 bases). The CDR3 contains 15 residues. With 4 bases removed from V and 4 bases from J, the gap between germline ends came to 14 bases. Per germline, CDR1 LNHDA and CDR2 SQIVND (reference sequence). The CDR3 bases are TGTGCCAGTAGTAGCCAGGGGACGGAAAATCAGCCCCAGCATTTT. Its protein product is CASSSQGTENQPQHF.

V and J are TRBV5-1 and TRBJ1-1; 9 nucleotides align to TRBD1. This CDR3 comprises 15 residues. V lost 4 bases and J lost 1; bases outside the gene matches: 5. Germline V gives CDR1 SGHRS, CDR2 YFSETQ. CDR3 in DNA: TGCGCCAGCAGCACGGGGGACAGGGCGAACACTGAAGCTTTCTTT. Translation: CASSTGDRANTEAFF.

About this clone itself: A much larger clonotype is one base distant, so this may be a read error. The rearrangement joins TRBV6-6 to TRBJ2-2; 8 bases match TRBD2. Germline CDR1 and CDR2: MNHNY and SVGAGI (reference sequence). The CDR3 is 13 amino acids. The J segment lost 4 bases and the V segment lost 5 bases, leaving 0 bases of the junction unmatched. The CDR3 DNA reads as TGTGCCAGCAGTCTAGCGGGCACCGGGGAGCTGTTTTTT. It is translated as CASSLAGTGELFF.

The chain employs TRBV7-9 and TRBJ1-1, with D uncertain. Between the trimmed V and J ends, which lost 1 base and 4 bases, there was a span of 13 bases. CDR3 size: 15 residues. CDR1 and CDR2 from the germline V gene are SEHNR and FQNEAQ (reference sequence). CDR3 loop: CASSLGYGVSTEAFF. The CDR3 nucleotides are TGTGCCAGCAGCTTAGGTTACGGGGTCTCCACTGAAGCTTTCTTT.

The gene calls are TRBV7-8 and TRBJ1-3, with D unresolved. V gave up 5 bases and J gave up 9 bases, with 14 bases separating them. This CDR3 spans 13 amino acids. The V gene's germline CDR1 is SGHVS and CDR2 FQNEAQ. The CDR3 coding sequence is TGTGCCAGCAGCCCGTCCCGTGGAGGCACCATATATTTT. Protein: CASSPSRGGTIYF.

The rearrangement links TRBV4-1 to TRBJ1-5; tentatively, D is TRBD1 (5 bases). The CDR3 is 14 residues long. Germline V gene sequence: CDR1 MGHRA, CDR2 YSYEKL. The V gene lost 1 base and the J gene lost 9 bases, with 13 bases spanning the gap. CDR3 sequence reads: CASSQGQGLGPQHF. CDR3 sequence (DNA): TGCGCCAGCAGCCAAGGTCAGGGCCTAGGGCCCCAGCATTTT.

This clone was seen once. The genes are TRBV11-2 and TRBJ2-5; D is possibly TRBD2 (6 bases). The germline gives CDR1 SGHAT, CDR2 FQNNGV. This CDR3 is 16 amino acids long. V was shortened by 6 bases and J by 2 bases, with 19 bases between the two germline ends. As DNA, the CDR3 is TGTGCCAGCAGTTCCCACCGGGACTTTGTTCAAGAGACCCAGTACTTC. The encoded protein is CASSSHRDFVQETQYF.

The chain is built from TRBV5-1 and TRBJ2-1; D is perhaps TRBD2 (6 bases). V was trimmed by 1 base and J by 6 bases, leaving 11 bases between them. In germline, CDR1 is SGHRS, CDR2 YFSETQ. The CDR3 contains 14 residues. The CDR3 here is CASSLYGGINEQFF. The CDR3 region has the DNA TGCGCCAGCAGCTTGTATGGGGGGATCAATGAGCAGTTCTTC.

This rearrangement joins TRBV10-3 to TRBJ1-3, with unresolved D. In germline, CDR1 is ENHRY, CDR2 SYGVKD. The V end was cut by 6 bases, the J end by 1 base, with 10 bases between. The CDR3 runs to 14 residues. CDR3 coding DNA: TGTGCCATCAGCCTAGATCCATCTGGAAACACCATATATTTT. Protein product: CAISLDPSGNTIYF.

This clone has just a few counts. This sequence joins TRBV10-1 and TRBJ2-2; no clear D gene. CDR3 length: 12 amino acids. V was cut by 5 bases and J by 1 base, with 2 bases left in between. Germline V gene data show CDR1 as WNHNN and CDR2 as SYGVQD (reference sequence). The CDR3 nucleotides are TGCGCCAGCAGTCAGAACACCGGGGAGCTGTTTTTT. Its translation is CASSQNTGELFF.